These 24 T cell receptor beta chains were all obtained from the same sample, sequenced in a study of beta chain features in type 1 diabetes (dated by TCRdb to 2016 to 2018). Library preparation employed the immunoSEQ multiplex PCR assay. The entire isolated RNA was reverse transcribed using the High Capacity cDNA Reverse Transcription Kit, and thus expressed TCRB transcripts were sequenced. The immuneACCESS repertoire file appears here via TCRdb, limited to in-frame rearrangements. These files lack a portion of the clones; in checked studies, under half of the deficit traces to unresolved V genes, and the cause of the others is not known. The sample table records hundreds of thousands of clones; 15% to 17% of these occur just once. The biggest ten clones account for around 0.095% of the sample. The sequenced sample consisted of naive CD4+ T cells from blood. The meaning of the sample's cell subset or site label: true naive CD4+ T cells. These receptor sequences come from a man aged 18 to 29 in good health.

This clone was seen a few times. The sample carries other DNA sequences with the same CDR3. This chain joins TRBV10-3 and TRBJ2-7; unclear D gene. CDR3 size: 11 residues. Germline loops: CDR1 ENHRY, CDR2 SYGVKD. V was cut by 8 bases and J by 4 bases, with 9 bases left in between. CDR3 coding DNA: TGTGCCATCCGCGAGGCTTACGAGCAGTACTTC. This sequence encodes CAIREAYEQYF.

The rearrangement uses TRBV7-2 and TRBJ1-2; perhaps TRBD1 as D (5 bases). Germline CDR1 reads SGHTA; CDR2 reads FQGNSA. This CDR3 comprises 13 residues. Trimming stripped 7 bases from V and 4 bases from J, with 13 bases between. The CDR3 reads CASNKDRIYGYTF. In nucleotides, the CDR3 is TGTGCCAGCAACAAAGACAGAATCTATGGCTACACCTTC.

The table lists this clone with a few counts. The chain links TRBV7-6 to TRBJ2-3, with unresolved D. Between the trimmed V and J ends, which lost 5 bases and 5 bases, there was a span of 8 bases. Germline V gene data show CDR1 as SGHVS and CDR2 as FNYEAQ. This CDR3 spans 12 amino acids. The CDR3 sequence: CASSPEEDTQYF. Written as DNA, the CDR3 is TGTGCCAGCAGCCCGGAAGAAGATACGCAGTATTTT.

CDR3 in DNA: TGCGCCAGCAGCCAAGATACTAGCGGGAGGGGTATGGGCGCAGATACGCAGTATTTT. This encodes CASSQDTSGRGMGADTQYF. V is TRBV4-1 and J is TRBJ2-3; 13 bases map to TRBD2. This CDR3 spans 19 amino acids. V trimming: 0 bases; J trimming: 4 bases; junction bases outside the gene matches: 10. From germline, CDR1 is MGHRA and CDR2 YSYEKL.

The rearrangement joins TRBV6-6 to TRBJ1-2; D perhaps matches TRBD1 (6 bases). Germline CDR1 MNHNY, CDR2 SVGAGI (reference sequence). The CDR3 is made up of 13 amino acids. Trimming removed 5 bases at V and 4 bases at J, with 11 bases between. The CDR3 region has the DNA TGTGCCAGCAGTCCACAGGGTCCCTATGGCTACACCTTC. Its translation is CASSPQGPYGYTF.

The CDR3 loop is CASSLSALDTQYF. DNA of the CDR3: TGTGCCAGCAGTTTATCTGCTTTAGATACGCAGTATTTT. V is TRBV27 and J is TRBJ2-3; D call uncertain. Per the germline V gene, CDR1 is MNHEY and CDR2 is SMNVEV (reference sequence). The CDR3 covers 13 residues. Trimming shortened V by 0 bases and J by 5 bases, and 6 bases separated the two germline ends.

The chain is built from TRBV5-4 and TRBJ2-7; 8 positions agree with TRBD2. Germline V lookup: CDR1 SGHNT, CDR2 YYREEE (reference sequence). Unmatched junction bases numbered 7, after V lost 0 bases and J lost 5 bases. There are 15 residues in the CDR3. In nucleotides, the CDR3 is TGTGCCAGCAGCTTGGGTGGCGGGAGGTCCGACGAGCAGTACTTC. This gives the protein CASSLGGGRSDEQYF. Combining the CDR3 with reference TRBV5-4 and TRBJ2-7 gives the whole variable domain ETGVTQSPTHLIKTRGQQVTLRCSSQSGHNTVSWYQQALGQGPQFIFQYYREEENGRGNFPPRFSGLQFPNYSSELNVNALELDDSALYLCASSLGGGRSDEQYFGPGTRLTVT.

The rearrangement joins TRBV5-1 to TRBJ2-2; D is perhaps TRBD2 (6 bases). The CDR3 extends over 15 amino acids. Trimming took 1 base from V and 5 from J, leaving 12 bases between them. Germline V lookup: CDR1 SGHRS, CDR2 YFSETQ. The CDR3 bases are TGCGCCAGCAGCTTGAGCCTAGCGACGACCGGGGAGCTGTTTTTT. Its translation: CASSLSLATTGELFF.

This clone has a handful of counts. The V call is TRBV18, the J call TRBJ2-5; 8 bases line up with TRBD1. Germline V gene data show CDR1 as KGHSH and CDR2 as LQKENI. The V segment lost 2 bases and the J segment 4 bases; nucleotides outside the gene matches: 9. This CDR3 spans 16 amino acids. The CDR3 DNA reads TGTGCCAGCTCACCAGACTCGACAGGGGTGGGAGAGACCCAGTACTTC. Translating gives CASSPDSTGVGETQYF. Filled out from reference TRBV18 and TRBJ2-5, the complete variable domain reads NAGVMQNPRHLVRRRGQEARLRCSPMKGHSHVYWYRQLPEEGLKFMVYLQKENIIDESGMPKERFSAEFPKEGPSILRIQQVVRGDSAAYFCASSPDSTGVGETQYFGPGTRLLVL.

This clone showed up just a few times. Written as DNA, the CDR3 is TGCGCCGCCTTTCAGGCAGACTTTAACGGGGGGCAGTTCTTC. This codes for CAAFQADFNGGQFF. The genes are TRBV10-2 and TRBJ2-1, with D maybe TRBD2 (6 bases). CDR1 is WSHSY, CDR2 SAAADI, per germline. Trimming left V 11 bases short and J 12 bases short, with 26 bases between. This CDR3 is 14 amino acids long.

The chain is built from TRBV7-9 and TRBJ2-7; TRBD1 might be the D (6 bases). The germline V and J ends were trimmed by 5 bases and 3 bases, with 17 bases remaining between them. This CDR3 has 15 amino acids. In germline, CDR1 is SEHNR, CDR2 FQNEAQ (reference sequence). The CDR3 DNA follows: TGTGCCAGCAGCCGAGAGCGTGTAGGGGGCTACGAGCAGTACTTC. This gives the protein CASSRERVGGYEQYF.

This clone has a handful of counts. The gene calls are TRBV14 and TRBJ1-2; D unclear. CDR1 is SGHDN, CDR2 FVKESK, per germline. The CDR3 is made up of 13 amino acids. Trimming pared 1 base from V and 4 bases from J, leaving 7 bases between. The CDR3 here is CASSQGSTYGYTF. The CDR3 DNA reads TGTGCCAGCAGCCAAGGAAGTACCTATGGCTACACCTTC.

This clone was counted between two and nine times. This chain connects TRBV7-2 to TRBJ1-2; 7 bases map to TRBD1. Unmatched junction bases numbered 7, after V lost 5 bases and J lost 1 base. The CDR3 covers 15 residues. Germline V gene lookup returns CDR1 SGHTA and CDR2 FQGNSA. CDR3 loop: CASSVRDSVNYGYTF. The CDR3 nucleotides are TGTGCCAGCAGCGTCCGGGACAGCGTTAACTATGGCTACACCTTC.

This clone occurred a few times. This sample also contains other DNA sequences that code for the same CDR3. Written as DNA, the CDR3 is TGTGCCAGCAGTTACTCTAGGAACACTGAAGCTTTCTTT. This gives the protein CASSYSRNTEAFF. This chain links TRBV6-5 with TRBJ1-1; D is unresolved. Trimming shortened V by 0 bases and J by 1 base, and 3 bases separated the two germline ends. The CDR3 contains 13 residues. CDR1 and CDR2 (germline): MNHEY, SVGAGI.

J is TRBJ1-2 and V is TRBV18, with 9 nucleotides matching TRBD1. J lost 7 bases, V lost 4 bases, and 7 bases had no gene match. Looked up from germline, CDR1 is KGHSH and CDR2 is LQKENI. The CDR3 runs 14 residues. The CDR3 region is CASSLRDRVVGYTF. DNA of the CDR3: TGTGCCAGCTCACTCCGGGACAGGGTCGTTGGCTACACCTTC.

This clone has just a few counts. The chain has TRBV7-2 and TRBJ2-7; tentative D call: TRBD1 (5 bases). V was trimmed by 4 bases and J by 1 base, leaving 11 bases between them. Germline assignment: CDR1 SGHTA and CDR2 FQGNSA. The CDR3 extends over 14 amino acids. CDR3 bases: TGTGCCAGCAGCTCGAAAGGACATTCCTACGAGCAGTACTTC. Translating it yields CASSSKGHSYEQYF.

The CDR3 DNA reads as TGTGCCAGCAGCTTAGGCACGAATGAGCAGTTCTTC. Translation: CASSLGTNEQFF. This chain joins TRBV7-2 and TRBJ2-1, with unresolved D. The V end was cut by 1 base, the J end by 7 bases, with 5 bases between. The germline CDR1 and CDR2 sequences are SGHTA and FQGNSA. The CDR3 runs to 12 residues.

This clone was observed a few times. The chain employs TRBV6-1 and TRBJ2-7; D gene unclear. Looked up from germline, CDR1 is MNHNS and CDR2 is SASEGT. This CDR3 spans 11 amino acids. V was trimmed by 2 bases and J by 3 bases, leaving 2 bases between them. The CDR3 coding sequence is TGTGCCAGCAGTGAACACTACGAGCAGTACTTC. The encoded protein is CASSEHYEQYF.

The V and J genes are TRBV11-2 and TRBJ2-1; weak D call: TRBD2 (6 bases). Germline V gives CDR1 SGHAT, CDR2 FQNNGV. CDR3 length: 16 amino acids. V dropped 1 base and J dropped 4 bases, with 14 bases sitting between them. The DNA of the CDR3 is TGTGCCAGCAGCTTAGTCGGGGGATCTGGGTACAATGAGCAGTTCTTC. Translation: CASSLVGGSGYNEQFF.

The chain links TRBV19 to TRBJ1-2, with 7 positions matching TRBD1. The J segment lost 3 bases and the V segment lost 6 bases, leaving 4 bases of the junction unmatched. CDR3 length equals 13 residues. In germline, CDR1 is LNHDA, CDR2 SQIVND (reference sequence). This CDR3 reads CASRGQLYYGYTF. DNA of the CDR3: TGTGCCAGTAGGGGACAGTTATACTATGGCTACACCTTC.

This clone appeared a few times. The chain recombines TRBV12-5 with TRBJ2-3; no clear D gene. CDR1 and CDR2 from the germline V gene are LGHNT and FRNRAP. The CDR3 is 18 amino acids. Trimming shortened V by 3 bases and J by 0 bases, and 19 bases separated the two germline ends. The CDR3 nucleotides are TGTGCTAGTGGTTTTACCCCCGACGGAGCCTCTAGCACAGATACGCAGTATTTT. Amino acids: CASGFTPDGASSTDTQYF.

This clone was counted a few times. The V gene is TRBV5-1, the J gene TRBJ2-2; possible D gene TRBD2, 5 bases. The ends were cut back, 5 bases at V and 5 bases at J, with 13 bases in the middle. The CDR3 extends over 14 amino acids. Germline CDR1 is SGHRS and CDR2 is YFSETQ. The DNA of the CDR3 is TGCGCCAGCAGTTGGGAGAGGCCAACCGGGGAGCTGTTTTTT. Translating it yields CASSWERPTGELFF.

The chain links TRBV29-1 to TRBJ1-1, with unresolved D. Germline CDR1 and CDR2: SQVTM and ANQGSEA. The CDR3 consists of 12 residues. The ends were cut back, 6 bases at V and 1 base at J, with 9 bases in the middle. DNA of the CDR3: TGCAGCGTGGGAACAGCGAACACTGAAGCTTTCTTT. Amino acids: CSVGTANTEAFF.

This clone turned up a few times. The chain is built from TRBV7-8 and TRBJ2-3; D possibly corresponds to TRBD2 (7 bases). Trimming pared 3 bases from V and 3 bases from J, leaving 31 bases between. CDR1 and CDR2 (germline): SGHVS, FQNEAQ. CDR3 length equals 21 residues. The CDR3 sequence is CASSLRLSGSRGAKPTDTQYF. The DNA of the CDR3 is TGTGCCAGCAGCTTGAGATTATCCGGAAGTCGGGGGGCAAAACCTACAGATACGCAGTATTTT.